Shown below are 27 T cell receptor beta chains from a single sample sequenced in a study of T cells in women clearing cervical HPV infection. Clones were read by immunoSEQ multiplex PCR, and TCRdb kept only the in-frame ones, dropping some. The sample holds 45,000 to 55,000 clones. Sample: blood buffy coat. These receptors were taken from a woman between 18 and 70 years old with a cervical HPV16 infection that either progressed to CIN3+ or cleared (not recorded which).

Of note for this clone: The read is 3 residues too short to cover the CDR3 end, so that end is filled in from the germline J gene. The V call is TRBV5-1, the J call TRBJ1-3, with D possibly being TRBD1 (5 bases). The germline V gene encodes CDR1 SGHRS and CDR2 YFSETQ. The CDR3 has 15 amino acids. V was cut by 0 bases and J by 4 bases, with 11 bases left in between. The sequenced part of the CDR3 DNA is TGCGCCAGCAGCTTGGAGCAGGGTCTCGGAAACACC. Translation: CASSLEQGLGNT. The whole CDR3 sequence is CASSLEQGLGNTIYF.

Note on this clone: Read coverage stops 3 residues before the CDR3 terminus; the germline J gene supplies the remainder. V gene TRBV5-1 combines with J gene TRBJ2-2, with 7 positions matching TRBD1. V was pared by 4 bases and J by 4 bases, with 4 bases of the junction left unmatched. The germline CDR1 and CDR2 sequences are SGHRS and YFSETQ. The CDR3 spans 14 residues. The sequenced CDR3 bases are TGCGCCAGCAGCAGGGACAGCCCCACCGGGGAG. This gives the protein CASSRDSPTGE. The whole CDR3 sequence is CASSRDSPTGELFF.

On this clone: The sequence runs out 3 residues before the end of the CDR3; the remainder is reconstructed from the germline J gene. V gene TRBV20-1 combines with J gene TRBJ2-5, with 7 bases identical to TRBD2. Germline assignment: CDR1 DFQATT and CDR2 SNEGSKA (reference sequence). V lost 6 bases to trimming and J lost 2 bases; unmatched junction nucleotides: 21. This CDR3 contains 18 residues. Partial CDR3 DNA: TGCAGTGCCCCAACTTTAGTCCCTAGCGGACCAAATCAAGAGACC. Translation gives CSAPTLVPSGPNQET. The full CDR3 protein is CSAPTLVPSGPNQETQYF.

Remarks on this clone: The junction departs from the called germline gene at one end, perhaps through a read error. Sequencing ends 3 residues short of the CDR3 end; the germline J gene provides the rest. The chain has TRBV20-1 and TRBJ2-1; 8 bases map to TRBD1. The CDR3 covers 15 residues. Germline CDR1 is DFQATT and CDR2 is SNEGSKA (reference sequence). The DNA read from the CDR3 is TGCAGTGCAAGAGGGGACAGGCACTCCTACAATGAG. This codes for CSARGDRHSYNE. The full CDR3 reads CSARGDRHSYNEQFF.

As for this clone: The read terminates 3 residues before the CDR3 end, so the remaining end is supplied by the germline J gene. The V gene is TRBV11-2, the J gene TRBJ2-7; D is unresolved. Germline CDR1 SGHAT, CDR2 FQNNGV. V lost 1 base, J lost 4 bases, and 14 bases lay in between. The length of the CDR3 is 15 residues. The part of the CDR3 DNA that was read is TGTGCCAGCAGCTTAGGGCCTTCTAGTATATACGAG. This sequence encodes CASSLGPSSIYE. The whole CDR3 sequence is CASSLGPSSIYEQYF.

The DNA read from the CDR3 is TGTGCCAGCAGTTTAGAGCTAGCGCTCACAGATACG. Translated, it gives CASSLELALTDT. The entire CDR3 is CASSLELALTDTQYF. The chain carries TRBV12-3 or TRBV12-4 and TRBJ2-3; maybe TRBD2 (6 bases). The sequence runs out 3 residues before the end of the CDR3; the remainder is reconstructed from the germline J gene. The V gene lost 1 base and the J gene lost 2 bases, with 10 bases spanning the gap. The CDR3 sequence is 15 residues long.

With regard to this clone: The read gets to within 3 residues of the CDR3 end, and the germline J gene fills in the rest. The V call is TRBV20-1, the J call TRBJ1-1; D is unresolved. The germline V gene encodes CDR1 DFQATT and CDR2 SNEGSKA (reference sequence). The V and J ends lost 1 base and 1 base respectively, with 4 bases between them. The CDR3 length is 12 residues. CDR3 bases read: TGCAGTGCTAGAGCCGGGAACACTGAA. Protein sequence: CSARAGNTE. The whole CDR3 reads CSARAGNTEAFF.

A word on this clone: The CDR3 end lies 3 residues beyond the end of the read and is filled in from the germline J gene. The chain has TRBV18 and TRBJ2-5, with TRBD1 identical over 7 bases. The J segment lost 2 bases and the V segment lost 4 bases, leaving 1 base of the junction unmatched. Germline V gene data show CDR1 as KGHSH and CDR2 as LQKENI. The CDR3 runs to 13 residues. CDR3 DNA (partial): TGTGCCAGCTCACTCAGGGGGCAAGAGACC. It codes for CASSLRGQET. In full, the CDR3 reads CASSLRGQETQYF.

A remark on this clone: The read comes to an end 3 residues before the CDR3 does, leaving the germline J gene to fill in the end. The chain combines TRBV19 with TRBJ1-2; D ambiguous. CDR1 and CDR2 (germline): LNHDA, SQIVND (reference sequence). The V end lost 0 bases, the J end lost 4 bases, and 9 bases lay between the germline ends. The CDR3 has 14 residues. The sequenced CDR3 bases are TGTGCCAGTAGTATAGAGGCGGAAATCTATGGC. It encodes CASSIEAEIYG. The CDR3 as a whole reads CASSIEAEIYGYTF.

Concerning this clone: The read ends 3 residues before the CDR3 terminus; that terminus is restored from the germline J gene. J is TRBJ1-1 and V is TRBV20-1, with 8 positions matching TRBD1. The CDR3 totals 15 residues. CDR1 is DFQATT, CDR2 SNEGSKA, per germline (reference sequence). V shed 0 bases, J shed 0 bases, and the junction held 3 bases outside the gene matches. Incomplete CDR3 DNA: TGCAGTGCTAGAGAGAACAGGGGGATGAACACTGAA. Amino acid sequence: CSARENRGMNTE. The complete CDR3 protein is CSARENRGMNTEAFF.

Worth noting for this clone: The observed sequence ends 3 residues before the CDR3 terminus, with the missing tail filled in from the germline J gene. This sequence joins TRBV2 and TRBJ2-7; TRBD1 matches 11 bases. The junction had 0 bases not matched to a gene; V was cut back by 6 bases and J by 2 bases. The V gene's germline CDR1 is SNHLY and CDR2 FYNNEI. The CDR3 contains 13 residues. The CDR3: CASRGQGAYEQYF. The CDR3 bases that were read are TGTGCCAGCAGGGGACAGGGGGCCTACGAG.

Concerning this clone itself: Read sequence stops 3 residues before the CDR3 end, and the germline J gene provides the missing end. The sample holds other DNA sequences that translate to the same CDR3. This rearrangement joins TRBV7-2 to TRBJ2-7, with 7 bases identical to TRBD2. With 2 bases clipped from V and 6 bases from J, the junction kept 10 bases outside the gene matches. The CDR3 runs to 15 residues. Per germline, CDR1 SGHTA and CDR2 FQGNSA. CDR3 bases read: TGTGCCAGCAGCTTAACCCCCGAGCGGGGTGCCGAG. Amino acid sequence: CASSLTPERGAE. The whole CDR3 sequence reads CASSLTPERGAEQYF.

Comment on this clone: The observed sequence ends 3 residues before the CDR3 terminus, with the missing tail filled in from the germline J gene. The gene calls are TRBV9 and TRBJ2-1, with 10 bases aligning to TRBD1. After removal of 2 bases from V and 8 bases from J, the junction contained 10 bases not matched to a gene. The CDR3 is 16 residues long. Germline V gene data show CDR1 as SGDLS and CDR2 as YYNGEE. The covered CDR3 bases are TGTGCCAGCAGCGTGGCGCCGGGACAGGGGAAAGATGAG. Its protein product is CASSVAPGQGKDE. The whole CDR3 is CASSVAPGQGKDEQFF.

Concerning this clone itself: The read ends 3 residues before the CDR3 terminus; that terminus is restored from the germline J gene. The chain employs TRBV5-4 and TRBJ2-5; a possible D gene is TRBD2 (6 bases). This CDR3 comprises 14 residues. Trimming pared 0 bases from V and 5 bases from J, leaving 11 bases between. The germline V gene encodes CDR1 SGHNT and CDR2 YYREEE (reference sequence). CDR3 DNA (partial): TGTGCCAGCAGCTTGGAGGGACTGGGGGAGACC. This sequence encodes CASSLEGLGET. The whole CDR3 protein is CASSLEGLGETQYF.

As regards this clone: The sequenced fragment ends 3 residues before the CDR3 boundary, so the rest is inferred from the germline J gene. V and J are TRBV20-1 and TRBJ1-5, with D possibly matching TRBD1 (5 bases). The CDR3 runs 15 residues. Germline V lookup: CDR1 DFQATT, CDR2 SNEGSKA (reference sequence). Deletions cut 1 base from V and 6 bases from J, with 16 bases between. CDR3 DNA (partial): TGCAGTGCTAGAGTATCGACAGACAGTGGTCAGCCC. Its translation is CSARVSTDSGQP. The entire CDR3 reads CSARVSTDSGQPQHF.

In regard to this clone: The read terminates 3 residues before the CDR3 end, so the remaining end is supplied by the germline J gene. The chain joins TRBV6-2 or TRBV6-3 to TRBJ1-5; a weak D match, TRBD1 (6 bases). The CDR3 is 14 residues long. Germline assignment: CDR1 MNHEY and CDR2 SVGEGT. Trimming took 8 bases from V and 1 from J, leaving 12 bases between them. The CDR3 bases that were read are TGTGCCAGCTCAAGGCAGGGGAGCAATCAGCCC. Translated, it gives CASSRQGSNQP. The full-length CDR3 reads as CASSRQGSNQPQHF.

The DNA read from the CDR3 is TGTGCCATCAGTGACTCAAGCGGGAGGGCACCTCCTACG. This sequence encodes CAISDSSGRAPPT. The CDR3, in full, reads CAISDSSGRAPPTQYF. V gene TRBV10-3 combines with J gene TRBJ2-3; TRBD2 aligns across 10 bases. The CDR3 goes on 3 residues after the read ends, and that part is filled in from the germline J gene. With 3 bases clipped from V and 8 bases from J, the junction kept 11 bases outside the gene matches. CDR1 and CDR2 from the germline V gene are ENHRY and SYGVKD. This CDR3 has 16 residues.

Comments on this clone: The read comes to an end 3 residues before the CDR3 does, leaving the germline J gene to fill in the end. The V and J genes are TRBV18 and TRBJ2-1; perhaps TRBD1 as D (7 bases). CDR1 and CDR2 (germline): KGHSH, LQKENI. Trimming took off 1 base at V and 8 bases at J, with 15 bases between the two ends. CDR3 length equals 15 residues. The CDR3 protein is CASSPLVGRGDEQFF. CDR3 DNA (partial): TGTGCCAGCTCACCACTGGTTGGCAGGGGGGATGAG.

With regard to this clone: The CDR3 is cut off 3 residues early in the read; its end comes from the germline J gene. This sequence joins TRBV19 and TRBJ1-1; 7 nucleotides line up with TRBD1. This CDR3 is 14 amino acids long. CDR1 is LNHDA, CDR2 SQIVND, per germline (reference sequence). The DNA read from the CDR3 is TGTGCCAGTAGTAGGGGAGGGACAGCAAACTAC. Translated, it gives CASSRGGTANY. The whole CDR3 reads CASSRGGTANYAFF.

In the case of this clone: The junction differs from germline at one of its ends, possibly a read error. The read ends 3 residues early relative to the CDR3; the germline J gene fills the gap. The V call is TRBV4-2, the J call TRBJ2-5, with a tentative D call TRBD2 (6 bases). CDR3 length: 16 residues. Germline loops: CDR1 LGHNA, CDR2 YNFKEQ. CDR3 sequence reads: CASSQDSAGNQETQYF. CDR3 DNA (partial): TGCGCCAGCAGCCAAGATTCGGCGGGGAACCAAGAGACC.

On this clone itself: The CDR3 end lies 3 residues beyond the end of the read and is filled in from the germline J gene. The chain uses TRBV6-2 or TRBV6-3 and TRBJ2-3; TRBD2 is a possible D gene (6 bases). The germline V gene has CDR1 MNHEY and CDR2 SVGEGT. This CDR3 has 13 residues. Trimming stripped 2 bases from V and 7 bases from J, with 10 bases between. The CDR3 loop reads CASSYGGTHTQYF. The CDR3 bases that were read are TGTGCCAGCAGTTACGGGGGGACCCATACG.

The covered CDR3 bases are TGCGCCAGCAGCCAAGCCCTGACAGGGCTCTATGGC. The encoded protein is CASSQALTGLYG. The full CDR3 sequence reads CASSQALTGLYGYTF. The chain links TRBV4-1 to TRBJ1-2, with 7 nucleotides matching TRBD1. The CDR3 is cut off 3 residues early in the read; its end comes from the germline J gene. The germline V gene encodes CDR1 MGHRA and CDR2 YSYEKL. V dropped 1 base and J dropped 4; count of bases not matched to a gene: 6. CDR3 length equals 15 residues.

In the case of this clone: From the germline J gene comes the end of the CDR3, since the read stops 3 residues before it. The chain carries TRBV6-1 and TRBJ2-2; perhaps TRBD1 as D (6 bases). Per germline, CDR1 MNHNS and CDR2 SASEGT. This CDR3 contains 15 residues. V was trimmed by 4 bases and J by 4 bases, leaving 13 bases between them. The CDR3 DNA, read in part, is TGTGCCAGCAGTGCGACCCTGGACAGCACCGGGGAG. This sequence encodes CASSATLDSTGE. The entire CDR3 protein reads CASSATLDSTGELFF.

Details on this clone: Coverage ceases 3 residues before the CDR3 finishes, and the germline J gene fills in the end. The chain links TRBV18 to TRBJ2-3; TRBD2 matches 8 bases. The CDR3 totals 15 residues. Germline CDR1 and CDR2: KGHSH and LQKENI. The V segment lost 2 bases and the J segment 4 bases; nucleotides outside the gene matches: 5. The CDR3 DNA, read in part, is TGTGCCAGCTCACCAATCAGCGGGAGTGCAGATACG. Encoded protein: CASSPISGSADT. The full-length CDR3 reads as CASSPISGSADTQYF. The full variable domain, completed using reference TRBV18 and TRBJ2-3, is NAGVMQNPRHLVRRRGQEARLRCSPMKGHSHVYWYRQLPEEGLKFMVYLQKENIIDESGMPKERFSAEFPKEGPSILRIQQVVRGDSAAYFCASSPISGSADTQYFGPGTRLTVL.

A remark on this clone: From the germline J gene comes the end of the CDR3, since the read stops 3 residues before it. V is TRBV10-3 and J is TRBJ1-1; no definite D call. The germline V gene has CDR1 ENHRY and CDR2 SYGVKD. The length of the CDR3 is 14 residues. The V and J ends lost 3 bases and 5 bases respectively, with 13 bases between them. The CDR3 is CAISEEASGTEAFF. The CDR3 bases that were read are TGTGCCATCAGTGAAGAAGCATCGGGGACTGAA.

As for this clone: The read terminates 3 residues ahead of where the CDR3 ends, so the germline J gene completes it. V and J are TRBV30 and TRBJ2-7; no definite D call. V was pared by 5 bases and J by 6 bases, with 14 bases between. In germline, CDR1 is GTSNPN, CDR2 SVGIG (reference sequence). This CDR3 comprises 12 residues. The CDR3 sequence is CAWAQSPGEQYF. The DNA read from the CDR3 is TGTGCCTGGGCCCAGTCACCGGGCGAG.

Concerning this clone: At one end, the junction sequence differs from germline, possibly due to a read error. The missing CDR3 end, 3 residues past where the read stops, is filled in from the germline J gene. The chain combines TRBV29-1 with TRBJ2-1, with 8 bases identical to TRBD1. Germline V gene data show CDR1 as SQVTM and CDR2 as ANQGSEA. This CDR3 spans 17 amino acids. Partial CDR3 DNA: TGCAGCGTTAAAGACAGGGACAGGCCGAGCTCCTACAATGAG. This sequence encodes CSVKDRDRPSSYNE. The CDR3, in full, reads CSVKDRDRPSSYNEQFF.